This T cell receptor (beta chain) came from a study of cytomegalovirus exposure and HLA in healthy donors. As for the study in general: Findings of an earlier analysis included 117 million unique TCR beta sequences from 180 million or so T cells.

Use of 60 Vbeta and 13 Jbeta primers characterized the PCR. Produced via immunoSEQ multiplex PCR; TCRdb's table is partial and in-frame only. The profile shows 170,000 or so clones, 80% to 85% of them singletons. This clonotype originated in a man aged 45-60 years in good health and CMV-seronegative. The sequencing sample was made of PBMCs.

Written as DNA, the CDR3 is TGTGCCAGCAGCACCGGACAGCCCTCCTACGAGCAGTACTTC. As protein: CASSTGQPSYEQYF. This chain connects TRBV7-6 to TRBJ2-7; D possibly corresponds to TRBD1 (6 bases). Trimming left V 5 bases short and J 0 bases short, with 11 bases between. Germline values: CDR1 SGHVS, CDR2 FNYEAQ. This CDR3 has 14 amino acids.